Following are 3 T cell receptor beta chains from one sample sequenced in a study of CD8 T cell repertoires and HIV-1 epitope variants. TCRdb keeps only in-frame clones here, not all; method: immunoSEQ multiplex PCR. Counted here are a few thousand clones, roughly 60% occurring once; the ten biggest clones make up about 40%. These receptors are not linked to any known antigen. The sample taken for sequencing was cultured CD8+ T cells derived from PBMCs. The source is a male donor with HIV.

The V and J genes are TRBV5-1 and TRBJ2-7; TRBD2 matches 7 bases. CDR1 and CDR2 from the germline V gene are SGHRS and YFSETQ. The CDR3 has 16 residues. V shed 4 bases and J 2 bases; nucleotides not matched to a gene: 12. The CDR3: CASSPYGTTLTYEQYF. The CDR3 nucleotides read TGCGCCAGCAGCCCCTATGGGACTACCCTGACCTACGAGCAGTACTTC.

CDR3 region: CASSLYGETQYF. The CDR3 DNA is TGTGCCAGCAGTTTATACGGGGAGACCCAGTACTTC. The genes are TRBV28 and TRBJ2-5; D uncertain. V shed 1 base and J shed 5 bases, with 5 bases lying between them. The CDR3 length is 12 residues. From germline, CDR1 is MDHEN and CDR2 SYDVKM.

The CDR3 protein is CASSFPRETSNEQFF. Here the CDR3 DNA reads TGTGCCAGCAGTTTTCCCCGAGAGACTTCCAATGAGCAGTTCTTC. The gene calls are TRBV28 and TRBJ2-1; D is uncertain. The CDR3 spans 15 residues. Trimming stripped 3 bases from V and 6 bases from J, with 15 bases between. Germline lookup yields CDR1 MDHEN and CDR2 SYDVKM.